Shown below are 26 T cell receptor beta chains from a single sample sequenced in a study of blood T cells in healthy people across ages. For the second PCR, which ran for about 7 to 11 cycles, a sample-barcoded 5' primer and a J-beta primer mix were used. TCRdb re-analysed the 5' RACE reads in MiXCR, keeping a single row per CDR3 protein. The sample lists about 930,000 distinct CDR3 sequences, 29% occurring once. This same sample was also part of a study on T cells of mothers and their children.

Sequencing was done on a sample of blood. All receptors derive from a middle-aged woman in good health.

This clonotype was found a few times. The chain combines TRBV6-2 or TRBV6-3 with TRBJ1-1, with D hard to call. There are 13 residues in the CDR3. Looked up from germline, CDR1 is MNHEY and CDR2 is SVGEGT. The V gene lost 2 bases and the J gene lost 1 base, with 5 bases spanning the gap. The DNA for the CDR3 is TGTGCCAGCAGTTACGCATGGAACACTGAAGCTTTCTTT. Its protein product is CASSYAWNTEAFF.

The rearrangement links TRBV2 to TRBJ1-1, with D possibly TRBD1 on 5 matching bases. In germline, CDR1 is SNHLY, CDR2 FYNNEI. The CDR3 extends over 14 amino acids. Deletions cut 4 bases from V and 2 bases from J, with 11 bases between. CDR3 bases: TGTGCCAGCAGTGTTCGACAGTATAACACTGAAGCTTTCTTT. Translated: CASSVRQYNTEAFF.

The chain links TRBV2 to TRBJ2-7; TRBD2 matches 14 bases. The tail of the sequence fits TRBJ2-5 better, so the J call may be wrong. The CDR3 spans 15 residues. Per the germline V gene, CDR1 is SNHLY and CDR2 is FYNNEI. The CDR3 DNA reads as TGTGCCAGCAGTGGACTAGCGGGGGGGCCTGGGACCCAGTACTTC. This translates into CASSGLAGGPGTQYF.

This clonotype came up a few times. This chain connects TRBV28 to TRBJ2-5, with D uncertain. Per germline, CDR1 MDHEN and CDR2 SYDVKM. Trimming stripped 5 bases from V and 4 bases from J, with 17 bases between. The CDR3 is 15 residues long. CDR3 DNA: TGTGCCAGCAGTCAACGTACCGGTTTGAGAGAGACCCAGTACTTC. Protein: CASSQRTGLRETQYF.

This clonotype was recorded many times. The chain joins TRBV7-8 to TRBJ1-2, with 7 bases identical to TRBD1. V dropped 0 bases and J dropped 8; count of bases not matched to a gene: 9. Germline V gene data show CDR1 as SGHVS and CDR2 as FQNEAQ. The CDR3 sequence is 15 residues long. The CDR3 spells CASSLAGQPQGGYTF. The CDR3 coding sequence is TGTGCCAGCAGCTTAGCGGGACAGCCGCAGGGCGGCTACACCTTC. The full variable domain, its missing parts supplied by reference TRBV7-8 and TRBJ1-2, is GAGVSQSPRYKVAKRGQDVALRCDPISGHVSLFWYQQALGQGPEFLTYFQNEAQLDKSGLPSDRFFAERPEGSVSTLKIQRTQQEDSAVYLCASSLAGQPQGGYTFGSGTRLTVV.

In regard to this clonotype: Germline and junction disagree at one end, which may indicate a read error. The chain joins TRBV19 to TRBJ2-7; no reliable D call. CDR1 and CDR2 (germline): LNHDA, SQIVND (reference sequence). The CDR3 runs 14 residues. CDR3: CASGMMASSYEQYF. CDR3 DNA: TGTGCCAGTGGTATGATGGCCAGCTCCTACGAGCAGTACTTC.

CDR3 sequence reads: CASSLGGGGGKTEAFF. The DNA of the CDR3 is TGTGCCAGCAGCTTAGGTGGGGGAGGGGGAAAAACTGAAGCTTTCTTT. This chain joins TRBV7-2 and TRBJ1-1, with D possibly TRBD1 on 6 matching bases. The germline V and J ends were trimmed by 1 base and 5 bases, with 17 bases remaining between them. The CDR3 runs 16 residues. Germline V gives CDR1 SGHTA, CDR2 FQGNSA.

CDR3 sequence reads: CASSQVEWNYGYTF. CDR3 coding DNA: TGTGCCAGCAGCCAAGTGGAGTGGAACTATGGCTACACCTTC. The J gene is TRBJ1-2, the V gene TRBV3-1; D gene uncertain. The CDR3 consists of 14 residues. Looked up from germline, CDR1 is LGHDT and CDR2 is YNNKEL (reference sequence). V dropped 1 base and J dropped 2 bases, with 8 bases sitting between them.

This chain uses TRBV20-1 with TRBJ2-3; D not resolved. The CDR3 totals 15 residues. CDR1 and CDR2 from the germline V gene are DFQATT and SNEGSKA (reference sequence). The germline V and J ends were trimmed by 7 bases and 0 bases, with 17 bases remaining between them. CDR3 sequence: CSGFSTPYSTDTQYF. Written as DNA, the CDR3 is TGCAGTGGTTTTTCTACCCCCTATAGCACAGATACGCAGTATTTT.

This clonotype has more than one count but fewer than ten. The chain links TRBV7-6 to TRBJ2-5; D gene unclear. CDR1 and CDR2 (germline): SGHVS, FNYEAQ. The ends were cut back, 1 base at V and 11 bases at J, with 17 bases in the middle. This CDR3 spans 14 amino acids. The CDR3 DNA follows: TGTGCCAGCAGCTTAGAGCCCGTCCACAATGAGCAGTACTTC. The encoded protein is CASSLEPVHNEQYF. Variable domain in full (rest from reference TRBV7-6 and TRBJ2-5): GAGVSQSPRYKVTKRGQDVALRCDPISGHVSLYWYRQALGQGPEFLTYFNYEAQQDKSGLPNDRFSAERPEGSISTLTIQRTEQRDSAMYRCASSLEPVHNEQYFGPGTRLLVL.

This clonotype was counted between two and nine times. The chain links TRBV7-2 to TRBJ2-7; D remains ambiguous. The germline gives CDR1 SGHTA, CDR2 FQGNSA. The CDR3 is 14 residues long. V lost 5 bases and J lost 3, with 14 bases in between. The CDR3 sequence: CASSQYGPNYEQYF. In DNA form, the CDR3 reads TGTGCCAGCAGCCAATACGGGCCGAACTACGAGCAGTACTTC.

This clonotype was recorded at least ten times. The V call is TRBV5-1, the J call TRBJ2-5; D gene unclear. The CDR3 covers 12 residues. Germline V gene sequence: CDR1 SGHRS, CDR2 YFSETQ. The V end was cut by 3 bases, the J end by 11 bases, with 14 bases between. The CDR3 nucleotides are TGCGCCAGCAGCTCAACCAGGACGGAACAGTACTTC. It specifies CASSSTRTEQYF.

This clonotype came up a few times. The chain links TRBV5-1 to TRBJ1-2; tentative D call: TRBD1 (5 bases). V lost 2 bases and J lost 6, with 11 bases in between. CDR3 length equals 13 residues. CDR1 SGHRS and CDR2 YFSETQ come from the germline V gene. The DNA for the CDR3 is TGCGCCAGCAGCTTCCGGGACGCGAATGGCTACACCTTC. This translates into CASSFRDANGYTF.

The V call is TRBV10-3, the J call TRBJ2-1; TRBD1 aligns across 10 bases. Germline CDR1 is ENHRY and CDR2 is SYGVKD. There are 16 residues in the CDR3. V was clipped by 4 bases and J by 1 base; unmatched bases: 4. The CDR3 reads CAISARDRGSYNEQFF. The CDR3 DNA follows: TGTGCCATCAGTGCGAGGGACAGGGGATCCTACAATGAGCAGTTCTTC.

CDR3 in DNA: TGTGCCAGCGCTGGGGGCGGGACTCACTTCAATGAGCAGTTCTTC. It yields the protein CASAGGGTHFNEQFF. This chain links TRBV28 with TRBJ2-1; D might be TRBD1 or TRBD2, each matching 6 bases. The CDR3 spans 15 residues. Germline V CDR1 and CDR2: MDHEN, SYDVKM. Trimming cost V 8 bases and J 6 bases, with 20 bases left between them.

The chain joins TRBV28 to TRBJ1-5; D uncertain. This CDR3 is built from 17 residues. The ends were cut back, 3 bases at V and 4 bases at J, with 19 bases in the middle. The germline V gene encodes CDR1 MDHEN and CDR2 SYDVKM. For the CDR3, the DNA is TGTGCCAGCAGTTTCCCGGCCGGGGTGGCGCCTAATCAGCCCCAGCATTTT. It yields the protein CASSFPAGVAPNQPQHF. Variable domain in full (rest from reference TRBV28 and TRBJ1-5): DVKVTQSSRYLVKRTGEKVFLECVQDMDHENMFWYRQDPGLGLRLIYFSYDVKMKEKGDIPEGYSVSREKKERFSLILESASTNQTSMYLCASSFPAGVAPNQPQHFGDGTRLSIL.

The chain couples TRBV20-1 to TRBJ2-1, with D unclear. This CDR3 contains 10 residues. Germline V gene lookup returns CDR1 DFQATT and CDR2 SNEGSKA (reference sequence). The V and J ends lost 4 bases and 10 bases respectively, with 8 bases between them. CDR3 in DNA: TGCAGTGCTACCGATAGGGAGCAGTTCTTC. Translated, it gives CSATDREQFF.

Only one count was recorded for this clonotype. This may be a read error, as it is one base from a much larger clone. Given the absence of the conserved phenylalanine or tryptophan at the CDR3 end, a read error is likely. The V gene is TRBV10-3, the J gene TRBJ2-7, with no clear D. V was shortened by 7 bases and J by 5 bases, with 12 bases between the two germline ends. Germline V gives CDR1 ENHRY, CDR2 SYGVKD. This CDR3 comprises 12 residues. The CDR3 reads CAIKAAPNEQYL. For the CDR3, the DNA is TGTGCCATCAAGGCAGCACCAAACGAGCAGTACTTA.

The V and J genes are TRBV11-2 and TRBJ2-7; TRBD1 is a possible D gene (6 bases). Germline CDR1 and CDR2: SGHAT and FQNNGV. V was clipped by 5 bases and J by 2 bases, with 13 bases between them. This CDR3 has 14 amino acids. The CDR3 DNA reads as TGTGCCAGCAGCAGGACCCAGGGGACCTACGAGCAGTACTTC. Translating gives CASSRTQGTYEQYF.

This clonotype was observed at least ten times. The germline gene is not matched at one end of the junction; a read error may be the cause. The chain joins TRBV7-7 to TRBJ2-1; unclear D gene. Germline V gene data show CDR1 as SSHAT and CDR2 as FNYEAQ (reference sequence). The CDR3 has 13 residues. DNA for the CDR3: TGTGCTAGCAGTGATGGACCGGTTTATGAGCAGTTCTTC. It translates to CASSDGPVYEQFF.

This clonotype was counted a few times. The rearrangement links TRBV10-3 to TRBJ2-1; D unresolved. CDR3 length equals 13 residues. CDR1 and CDR2 from the germline V gene are ENHRY and SYGVKD. V dropped 2 bases and J dropped 4 bases, with 6 bases sitting between them. CDR3 loop: CAISEEEYNEQFF. Here the CDR3 DNA reads TGTGCCATCAGTGAGGAGGAGTACAATGAGCAGTTCTTC.

The chain's CDR3 is CSAGTDRETQYF. DNA of the CDR3: TGCAGCGCAGGGACAGACAGAGAGACCCAGTACTTC. The chain carries TRBV29-1 and TRBJ2-5; 7 bases match TRBD1. The CDR3 is 12 amino acids. Germline V gives CDR1 SQVTM, CDR2 ANQGSEA. The ends lost 7 bases at V and 4 bases at J; junction bases unmatched: 6.

This clonotype was seen a handful of times. V usage is TRBV10-3 and J usage is TRBJ2-1, with D tentatively TRBD1 or TRBD2 (5 bases each). This CDR3 contains 15 residues. Germline V gene lookup returns CDR1 ENHRY and CDR2 SYGVKD. Trimming removed 0 bases at V and 8 bases at J, with 14 bases between. CDR3 coding DNA: TGTGCCATCAGTGAGTCGATGGGACCAGTTTATGAGCAGTTCTTC. Translating it yields CAISESMGPVYEQFF.

This clonotype was counted only a few times. The chain recombines TRBV7-3 with TRBJ1-4; 12 bases fit TRBD1. Germline lookup yields CDR1 SGHTA and CDR2 FQGTGA. There are 17 residues in the CDR3. Trimming cost V 5 bases and J 13 bases; bases outside gene matches: 17. The CDR3 coding sequence is TGTGCCAGCAGCGACCCGGGACAGGGGGCGAGAAGGGTGCGACTGTTTTTT. The encoded protein is CASSDPGQGARRVRLFF.

The chain combines TRBV20-1 with TRBJ1-6; TRBD1 might be the D (5 bases). The germline V gene encodes CDR1 DFQATT and CDR2 SNEGSKA (reference sequence). V lost 1 base and J 9 bases, leaving 19 bases between the germline ends. This CDR3 region has 16 residues. CDR3 protein: CSARVTGTGRISPLHF. In nucleotides, the CDR3 is TGCAGTGCTAGAGTCACCGGGACCGGGCGTATTTCACCCCTCCACTTT.

This clonotype was counted only a few times. The V call is TRBV15, the J call TRBJ2-7, with 14 bases lining up with TRBD2. The trim removed 4 bases at V and 0 bases at J, leaving 14 bases unmatched. Germline V CDR1 and CDR2: LNHNV, YYDKDF (reference sequence). This CDR3 has 20 residues. For the CDR3, the DNA is TGTGCCACCAGCACTTACTACCAGGGACTAGCGGGGGCTAGCTCCTACGAGCAGTACTTC. Translated: CATSTYYQGLAGASSYEQYF.